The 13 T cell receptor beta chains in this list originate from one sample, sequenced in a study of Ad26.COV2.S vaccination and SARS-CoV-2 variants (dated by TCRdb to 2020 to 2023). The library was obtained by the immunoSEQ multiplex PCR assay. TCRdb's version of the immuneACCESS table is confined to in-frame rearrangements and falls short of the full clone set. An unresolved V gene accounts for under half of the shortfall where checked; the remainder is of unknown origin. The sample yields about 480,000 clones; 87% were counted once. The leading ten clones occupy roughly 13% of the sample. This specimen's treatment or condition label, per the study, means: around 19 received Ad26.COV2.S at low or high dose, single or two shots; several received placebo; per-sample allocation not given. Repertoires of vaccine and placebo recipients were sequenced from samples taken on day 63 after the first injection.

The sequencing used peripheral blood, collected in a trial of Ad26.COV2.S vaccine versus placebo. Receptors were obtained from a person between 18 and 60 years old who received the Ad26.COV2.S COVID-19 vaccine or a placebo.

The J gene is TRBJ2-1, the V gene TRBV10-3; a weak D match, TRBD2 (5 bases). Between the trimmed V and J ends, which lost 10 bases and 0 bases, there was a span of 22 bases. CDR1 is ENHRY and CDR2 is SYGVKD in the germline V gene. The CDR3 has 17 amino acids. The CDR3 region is CASSRLRAETSYNEQFF. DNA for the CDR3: TGTGCCAGCAGCCGGCTGAGGGCGGAAACCTCCTACAATGAGCAGTTCTTC.

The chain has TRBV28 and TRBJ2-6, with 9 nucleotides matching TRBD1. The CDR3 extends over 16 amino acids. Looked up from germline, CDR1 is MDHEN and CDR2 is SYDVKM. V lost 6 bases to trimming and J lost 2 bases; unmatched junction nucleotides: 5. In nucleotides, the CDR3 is TGTGCCAGCAGCAAGGACAGGGGAACTGGGGCCAACGTCCTGACTTTC. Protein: CASSKDRGTGANVLTF.

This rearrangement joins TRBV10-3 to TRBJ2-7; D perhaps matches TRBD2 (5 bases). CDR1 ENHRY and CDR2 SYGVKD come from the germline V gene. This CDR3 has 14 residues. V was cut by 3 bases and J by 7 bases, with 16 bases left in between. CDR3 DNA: TGTGCCATCAGTGAACTCGTCCACTCGGGGGAGCAGTACTTC. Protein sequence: CAISELVHSGEQYF.

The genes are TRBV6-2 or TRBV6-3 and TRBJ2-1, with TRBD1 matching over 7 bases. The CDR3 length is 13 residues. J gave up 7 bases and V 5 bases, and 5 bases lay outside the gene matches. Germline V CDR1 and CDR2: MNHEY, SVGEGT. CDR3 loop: CASSTGVGNEQFF. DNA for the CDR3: TGTGCCAGCAGTACAGGGGTGGGAAATGAGCAGTTCTTC.

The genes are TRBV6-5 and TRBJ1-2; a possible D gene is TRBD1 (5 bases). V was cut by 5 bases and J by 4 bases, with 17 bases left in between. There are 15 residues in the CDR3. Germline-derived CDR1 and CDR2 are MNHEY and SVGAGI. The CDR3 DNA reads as TGTGCCAGCAGTCCCGGGAACAGGAGAATCTATGGCTACACCTTC. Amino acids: CASSPGNRRIYGYTF.

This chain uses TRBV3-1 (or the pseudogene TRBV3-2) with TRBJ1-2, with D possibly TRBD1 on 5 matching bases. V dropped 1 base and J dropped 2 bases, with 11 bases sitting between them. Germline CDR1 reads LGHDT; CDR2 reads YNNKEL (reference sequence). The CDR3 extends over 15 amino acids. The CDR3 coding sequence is TGTGCCAGCAGCCAAGGGGGACGGACCAACTATGGCTACACCTTC. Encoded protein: CASSQGGRTNYGYTF.

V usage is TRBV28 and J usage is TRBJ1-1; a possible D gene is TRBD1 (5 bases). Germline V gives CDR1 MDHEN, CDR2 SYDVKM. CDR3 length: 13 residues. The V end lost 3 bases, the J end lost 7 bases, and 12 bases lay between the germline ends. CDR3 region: CASSFAGSSEAFF. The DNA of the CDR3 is TGTGCCAGCAGTTTTGCAGGGTCTAGTGAAGCTTTCTTT.

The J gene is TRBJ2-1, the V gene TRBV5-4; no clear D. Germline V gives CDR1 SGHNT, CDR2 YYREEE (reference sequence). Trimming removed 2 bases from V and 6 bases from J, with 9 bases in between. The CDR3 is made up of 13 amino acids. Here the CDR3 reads CASSFIRGNEQFF. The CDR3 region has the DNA TGTGCCAGCAGCTTCATCAGAGGCAATGAGCAGTTCTTC.

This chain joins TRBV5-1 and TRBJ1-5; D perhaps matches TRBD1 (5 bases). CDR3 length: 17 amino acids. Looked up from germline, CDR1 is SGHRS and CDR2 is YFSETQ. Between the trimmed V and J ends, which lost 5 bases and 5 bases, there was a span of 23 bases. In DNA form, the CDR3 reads TGCGCCAGCAGTCCAGGGTTACGGCAACAAGCAGATCAGCCCCAGCATTTT. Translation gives CASSPGLRQQADQPQHF.

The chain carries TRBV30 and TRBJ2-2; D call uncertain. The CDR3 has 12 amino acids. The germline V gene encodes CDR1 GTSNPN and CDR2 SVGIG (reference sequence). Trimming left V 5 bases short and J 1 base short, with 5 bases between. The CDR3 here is CAWEWNTGELFF. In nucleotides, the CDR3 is TGTGCCTGGGAGTGGAACACCGGGGAGCTGTTTTTT.

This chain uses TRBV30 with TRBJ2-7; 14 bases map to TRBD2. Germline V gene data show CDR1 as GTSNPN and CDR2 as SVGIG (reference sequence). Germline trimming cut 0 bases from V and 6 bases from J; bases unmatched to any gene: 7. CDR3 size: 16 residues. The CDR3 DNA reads TGTGCCTGGAGTGTCCCGGGACTAGCGGGAGCCAGCGAGCAGTACTTC. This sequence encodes CAWSVPGLAGASEQYF.

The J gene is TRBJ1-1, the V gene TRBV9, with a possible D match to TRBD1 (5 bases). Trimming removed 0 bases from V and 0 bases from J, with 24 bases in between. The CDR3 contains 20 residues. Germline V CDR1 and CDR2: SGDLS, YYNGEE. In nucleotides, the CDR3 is TGTGCCAGCAGCGTAGGGCCCCGAATGGGACGGAGCGGCATGAACACTGAAGCTTTCTTT. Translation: CASSVGPRMGRSGMNTEAFF.

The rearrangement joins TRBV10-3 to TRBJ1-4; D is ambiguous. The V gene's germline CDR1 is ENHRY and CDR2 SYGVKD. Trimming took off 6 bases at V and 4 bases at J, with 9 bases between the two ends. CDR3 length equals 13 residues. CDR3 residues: CAISRTVNEKLFF. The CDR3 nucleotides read TGTGCCATCAGCAGGACGGTTAATGAAAAACTGTTTTTT.